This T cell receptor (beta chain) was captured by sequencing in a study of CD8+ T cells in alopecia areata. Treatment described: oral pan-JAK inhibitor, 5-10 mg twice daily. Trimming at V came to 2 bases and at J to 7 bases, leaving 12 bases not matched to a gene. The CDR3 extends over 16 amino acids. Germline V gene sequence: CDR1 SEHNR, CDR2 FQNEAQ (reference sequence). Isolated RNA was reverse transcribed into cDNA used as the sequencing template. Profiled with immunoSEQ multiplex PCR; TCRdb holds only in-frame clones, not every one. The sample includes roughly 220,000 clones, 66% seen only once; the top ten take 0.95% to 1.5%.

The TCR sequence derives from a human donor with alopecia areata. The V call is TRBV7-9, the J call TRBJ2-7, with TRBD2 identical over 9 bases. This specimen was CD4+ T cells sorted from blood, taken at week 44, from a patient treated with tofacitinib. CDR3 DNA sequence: TGTGCCAGCAGCTTATCGGGGACTAGCCCCCTTAGGGAGCAGTACTTC. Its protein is CASSLSGTSPLREQYF.